The source of this T cell receptor beta chain is a study of cytomegalovirus exposure and HLA in healthy donors. As for the study in general: The Caucasian-associated ancestry cluster held roughly 78% of around 380 genotyped donors. Study-level findings and limits: Common viral pathogens were later found to be apparently linked to several of the most significant clusters.

For this clone: Its antigen is undetermined.

Germline CDR1 reads MNHNS; CDR2 reads SASEGT. V lost 4 bases, J lost 2 bases, and 6 bases stayed unmatched. This CDR3 has 15 residues. Primers included in the PCR were 60 Vbeta and 13 Jbeta primers. Assay: immunoSEQ multiplex PCR; the TCRdb copy retains only in-frame clones and omits some. This sample carries about 100,000 clones, with about 6% going to the ten biggest clones. Sequenced material: PBMCs. J is TRBJ2-3 and V is TRBV6-1, with TRBD1 matching over 7 bases. This TCR came from a girl aged 10 to 17 in good health and CMV-seropositive. The CDR3 is CASSAQGIVTDTQYF. The DNA for the CDR3 is TGTGCCAGCAGTGCACAGGGGATAGTCACAGATACGCAGTATTTT.